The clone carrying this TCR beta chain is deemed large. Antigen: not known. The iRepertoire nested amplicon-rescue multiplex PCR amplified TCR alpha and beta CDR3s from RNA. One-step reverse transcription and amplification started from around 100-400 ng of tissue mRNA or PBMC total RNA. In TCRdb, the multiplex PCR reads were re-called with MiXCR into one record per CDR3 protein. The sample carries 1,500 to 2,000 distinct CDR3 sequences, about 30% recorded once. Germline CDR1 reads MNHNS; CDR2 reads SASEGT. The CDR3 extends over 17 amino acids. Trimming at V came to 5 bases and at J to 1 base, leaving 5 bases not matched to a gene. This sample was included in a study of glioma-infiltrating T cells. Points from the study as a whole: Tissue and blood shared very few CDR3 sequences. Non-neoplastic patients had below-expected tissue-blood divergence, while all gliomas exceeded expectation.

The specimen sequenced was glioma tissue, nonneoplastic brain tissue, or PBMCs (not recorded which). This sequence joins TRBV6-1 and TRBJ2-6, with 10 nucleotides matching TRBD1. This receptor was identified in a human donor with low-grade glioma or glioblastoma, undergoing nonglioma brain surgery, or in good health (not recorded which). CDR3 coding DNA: TGTGCCAGCAGTACAAGGACAGGGGGGTCTGGGGCCAACGTCCTGACTTTC. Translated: CASSTRTGGSGANVLTF.